This is a list of T cell receptor beta chains from one sample in a study of CD8 T cells in ankylosing spondylitis. TCRdb itself ran the 5' RACE reads through MiXCR, one entry per CDR3 protein. The sample lists around 94,000 distinct CDR3 sequences, approximately 8.9% occurring once. Specimen: blood, either unsorted or a sorted T cell fraction (not recorded which). The receptors come from a male donor with ankylosing spondylitis. The CDR3 runs from the conserved cysteine through the conserved F or W. D genes are given only for firm matches. The size of a clone is reported for some rows only, either as once, few or many, or as a class for expanded clones.

v_call	clone_size	d_call	j_call	cdr3_aa	cdr3_nt
TRBV7-9	-	-	TRBJ1-4	CASSRGWDTLEKLFF	TGTGCCAGCAGCCGAGGATGGGACACCTTGGAAAAACTGTTTTTT
TRBV3-1	-	TRBD2	TRBJ2-1	CASSQESGLAVGGPYNEQFF	TGTGCCAGCAGCCAAGAGTCGGGACTAGCGGTGGGGGGACCTTACAATGAGCAGTTCTTC
TRBV2	many	-	TRBJ1-5	CASSELGSNQPQHF	TGTGCCAGCAGTGAGTTGGGTAGCAATCAGCCCCAGCATTTT
TRBV7-8	-	TRBD2	TRBJ2-1	CASSSVPGLADLRGHNEQFF	TGTGCCAGCAGCTCTGTACCGGGACTAGCGGATCTGAGAGGCCACAATGAGCAGTTCTTC
TRBV15	many	TRBD1	TRBJ2-1	CATRPQGKNEQFF	TGTGCCACCAGGCCACAGGGGAAAAATGAGCAGTTCTTC
TRBV5-6	few	-	TRBJ1-1	CASSLGEGDIYTEAFF	TGTGCCAGCAGCTTGGGGGAGGGGGATATTTACACTGAAGCTTTCTTT
TRBV13	medium-sized	-	TRBJ2-1	CASSLEGQTYNEQFF	TGTGCCAGCAGCTTAGAAGGACAAACCTACAATGAGCAGTTCTTC
TRBV7-9	-	-	TRBJ2-1	CASSFRSASSYNEQFF	TGTGCCAGCAGCTTTCGGTCCGCGAGCTCCTACAATGAGCAGTTCTTC
TRBV11-1	many	-	TRBJ2-1	CASSLPSGTQAYNEQFF	TGTGCCAGCAGCCTCCCATCCGGGACTCAGGCCTACAATGAGCAGTTCTTC
TRBV6-1	few	TRBD1	TRBJ2-1	CASSELAGRGGDEQFF	TGTGCCAGCAGTGAACTTGCGGGTAGAGGGGGCGATGAGCAGTTCTTC
TRBV27	many	TRBD1	TRBJ1-3	CASQDRSSGNTIYF	TGTGCCAGTCAGGACAGGAGCTCTGGAAACACCATATATTTT
TRBV7-9	-	-	TRBJ2-5	CASSPDLGETQYF	TGTGCCAGCAGCCCTGACCTCGGAGAGACCCAGTACTTC
TRBV5-6	-	-	TRBJ1-2	CASSRTEVDGYTF	TGTGCCAGCAGCCGGACGGAGGTAGATGGCTACACCTTC
TRBV24-1	few	-	TRBJ2-7	CATSDASTGPYEQYF	TGTGCCACCAGTGATGCCTCCACAGGCCCCTACGAGCAGTACTTC
TRBV27	many	-	TRBJ2-2	CASSIGGELFF	TGTGCCAGCAGTATCGGCGGGGAGCTGTTTTTT
TRBV29-1	many	-	TRBJ2-3	CSVDYPDDTDTQYF	TGCAGCGTTGACTACCCGGACGACACAGATACGCAGTATTTT
TRBV24-1	many	TRBD2	TRBJ2-3	CATSLAGTSGTSTDTQYF	TGTGCCACCAGCCTCGCCGGGACTAGCGGGACTAGCACAGATACGCAGTATTTT
TRBV30	-	-	TRBJ1-4	CAGIASGLGEKLFF	TGTGCCGGTATTGCGTCCGGACTGGGAGAAAAACTGTTTTTT
TRBV3-1	many	-	TRBJ1-1	CASSQDLQLNTEAFF	TGTGCCAGCAGCCAAGACTTACAGCTGAACACTGAAGCTTTCTTT
TRBV6-1	-	-	TRBJ2-3	CASSEPAGNTDTQYF	TGTGCCAGCAGTGAACCGGCGGGGAACACAGATACGCAGTATTTT
TRBV10-2	many	TRBD1	TRBJ2-4	CASGYRGETKNIQYF	TGCGCCAGCGGATACAGGGGTGAGACCAAAAACATTCAGTACTTC
TRBV20-1	many	-	TRBJ2-1	CSARGSSESYNEQFF	TGCAGTGCTAGAGGGTCTAGCGAGTCCTACAATGAGCAGTTCTTC
TRBV7-9	few	-	TRBJ1-5	CASSSERGDQPQHF	TGTGCCAGCAGCTCTGAGAGAGGGGATCAGCCCCAGCATTTT
TRBV20-1	many	TRBD1	TRBJ2-1	CSARDRADNEQFF	TGCAGTGCCCGGGACAGGGCTGATAATGAGCAGTTCTTC
TRBV27	many	TRBD2	TRBJ2-7	CASSPGTSGRGEQYF	TGTGCCAGCAGTCCCGGGACTAGCGGGAGGGGTGAGCAGTACTTC
TRBV5-1	-	-	TRBJ2-1	CASSLVADEQFF	TGCGCCAGCTCTTTGGTGGCCGATGAGCAGTTCTTC
TRBV6-1	-	TRBD1	TRBJ2-5	CASSPDRGHETQYF	TGTGCCAGCAGCCCCGACAGGGGGCATGAGACCCAGTACTTC
TRBV6-2/TRBV6-3	few	TRBD1	TRBJ2-7	CASINPGQGFYEQYF	TGTGCCAGCATCAACCCGGGACAGGGGTTCTACGAGCAGTACTTC
TRBV2	-	-	TRBJ1-1	CASIGGPKLATEAFF	TGTGCCAGCATTGGAGGGCCAAAACTCGCGACTGAAGCTTTCTTT
TRBV11-2	-	-	TRBJ1-1	CASSQGVNTEAFF	TGTGCCAGCAGCCAAGGGGTTAACACTGAAGCTTTCTTT
TRBV10-3	many	TRBD1	TRBJ2-7	CAIRGQGTYEQYF	TGTGCCATCAGGGGACAGGGGACCTACGAGCAGTACTTC
TRBV25-1	-	-	TRBJ2-2	CASRDTALVTGELFF	TGTGCCAGCAGGGACACCGCTTTAGTAACCGGGGAGCTGTTTTTT
TRBV13	few	TRBD2	TRBJ2-3	CASSSGGGSQYF	TGTGCCAGCAGCTCGGGGGGTGGGTCGCAGTATTTT
TRBV2	-	-	TRBJ2-2	CASTGRGAGELFF	TGTGCCAGCACTGGGAGGGGGGCCGGGGAGCTGTTTTTT
TRBV6-2/TRBV6-3	few	TRBD1	TRBJ2-5	CASSYLLQGAPGTQYF	TGTGCCAGCAGTTACTTACTGCAGGGGGCTCCAGGGACCCAGTACTTC
TRBV24-1	-	-	TRBJ2-3	CATSDLPDPDTQYF	TGTGCCACCAGTGATTTGCCAGACCCAGATACGCAGTATTTT
TRBV5-1	few	TRBD2	TRBJ2-7	CASSLNGRVDEQYF	TGCGCCAGCAGCTTGAACGGGAGGGTGGACGAGCAGTACTTC
TRBV6-1	many	-	TRBJ2-1	CASSLARDLPYEQFF	TGTGCCAGCAGCCTCGCTAGGGACTTGCCCTATGAGCAGTTCTTC
TRBV19	few	-	TRBJ1-3	CASITDSGNTIYF	TGTGCCAGTATCACGGACAGTGGAAACACCATATATTTT
TRBV12-3/TRBV12-4	-	-	TRBJ1-1	CASSLTGWANTEAFF	TGTGCCAGCAGTTTAACAGGGTGGGCGAACACTGAAGCTTTCTTT
TRBV2	few	-	TRBJ2-2	CASNSGHNTGELFF	TGTGCCAGCAACTCGGGACATAACACCGGGGAGCTGTTTTTT
TRBV6-2/TRBV6-3	-	TRBD2	TRBJ2-1	CASSYPGTSGRGDYNEQFF	TGTGCCAGCAGTTACCCCGGGACTAGCGGGAGGGGGGATTACAATGAGCAGTTCTTC
TRBV10-2	few	-	TRBJ2-1	CASRGSLGLYNEQFF	TGCGCCAGCAGGGGGTCGTTGGGGCTCTACAATGAGCAGTTCTTC